This TCR beta chain was captured by sequencing in a study of Siglec-9 on CD8 T cells in melanoma. Study-wide results and limits: An effector memory CD8+ subset marked by Siglec-9 reportedly appeared to gather in melanoma.

This clone appeared a few times. Its antigen is as yet unknown. CDR1 is MGHRA and CDR2 is YSYEKL in the germline V gene. The germline V and J ends were trimmed by 1 base and 5 bases, with 8 bases remaining between them. The CDR3 is 13 residues long. Sequencing was performed with immunoSEQ multiplex PCR; in TCRdb, only in-frame clones are kept and a portion is missing. This sample has approximately 35,000 clones; about four fifths occur once, and the top ten carry under 2%. Sequences were obtained from Siglec-9- CD8+ T cells sorted from blood. This TCR came from a human donor in good health. The V call is TRBV4-1, the J call TRBJ1-1; a possible D gene is TRBD1 (5 bases). The CDR3: CASSQATGTEAFF. The CDR3 DNA reads as TGCGCCAGCAGCCAAGCAACAGGAACTGAAGCTTTCTTT.